This paragraph covers one TCR beta chain sequence. How the authors handled the data: Amplification with reference gene primers provided the estimates of nucleated cell counts. Sequencing used immunoSEQ multiplex PCR; TCRdb keeps in-frame clones, though not all of them. D and trimming were read from the DNA, whereas the V and J calls and clone size are those reported in that table. This table has over 55,000 clones, 65% to 85% appearing once. The data derive from a study of blood T cell repertoires in COVID-19. Study-level background: Material from acute and convalescent COVID-19 was sourced from the United States, Italy and Spain. Nucleic acid was either cDNA or gDNA, and it came from T cells, B-cell-depleted T cells, or PBMCs.

This CDR3 has 13 amino acids. With 4 bases removed from V and 7 bases from J, the gap between germline ends came to 12 bases. Germline V gene lookup returns CDR1 SGDLS and CDR2 YYNGEE. Patients in Seattle were enrolled during active infection, then followed longitudinally. The chain carries TRBV9 and TRBJ1-5; weak D call: TRBD1 (5 bases). Material for sequencing was peripheral blood. The receptor was derived from a man older than 75 with COVID-19, enrolled during active disease. CDR3 sequence reads: CASSSQGYQPQHF. The CDR3 coding sequence is TGTGCCAGCAGCTCCCAGGGATACCAGCCCCAGCATTTT.